This entry lists 31 T cell receptor beta chains sequenced from one sample in a study of T cell responses to AZD1222 COVID-19 vaccine. Generated by immunoSEQ multiplex PCR, the TCRdb table keeps only in-frame clones and is missing some. The sample lists approximately 100,000 clones, about 90% occurring once. Sequences were derived from peripheral blood, sampled on day 0 of AZD1222 vaccination. The receptor set was obtained from an adult in good health.

This clone appeared once. The gene calls are TRBV2 and TRBJ1-4, with TRBD1 matching 7 bases. The CDR3 covers 15 residues. The V gene's germline CDR1 is SNHLY and CDR2 FYNNEI. The ends lost 1 base at V and 8 bases at J; junction bases unmatched: 7. CDR3 nucleotides: TGTGCCAGCAGTGAAGTGCGGCAGGGGGGCGAAAAACTGTTTTTT. This gives the protein CASSEVRQGGEKLFF.

The chain recombines TRBV11-3 with TRBJ2-1; D unclear. Germline-derived CDR1 and CDR2 are SGHNT and YENEEA. The V end was cut by 5 bases, the J end by 7 bases, with 15 bases between. This CDR3 is built from 14 residues. In DNA form, the CDR3 reads TGTGCCAGCAGCCGAGGTAGATCGTGGAATGAGCAGTTCTTC. It is translated as CASSRGRSWNEQFF.

The V call is TRBV19, the J call TRBJ1-2; 8 bases align to TRBD1. J gave up 5 bases and V 7 bases, and 9 bases lay outside the gene matches. This CDR3 spans 14 amino acids. Looked up from germline, CDR1 is LNHDA and CDR2 is SQIVND (reference sequence). This CDR3 reads CASTPDREWYGYTF. CDR3 sequence (DNA): TGTGCCAGTACCCCGGACAGGGAATGGTATGGCTACACCTTC.

This rearrangement joins TRBV24-1 to TRBJ1-5; 7 bases fit TRBD1. CDR1 KGHDR and CDR2 SFDVKD come from the germline V gene. The CDR3 loop spans 16 amino acids. V shed 4 bases, J shed 2 bases, and the junction held 7 bases outside the gene matches. The CDR3 nucleotides read TGTGCCACCAGTGACCGTAAAGGGACAGGCAATCAGCCCCAGCATTTT. Translating gives CATSDRKGTGNQPQHF.

J is TRBJ2-2 and V is TRBV5-1; D remains unclear. Trimming pared 4 bases from V and 7 bases from J, leaving 14 bases between. Germline CDR1 is SGHRS and CDR2 is YFSETQ. CDR3 length: 14 residues. This CDR3 reads CASSRLGVGGELFF. Here the CDR3 DNA reads TGCGCCAGCAGCCGGCTTGGGGTGGGCGGGGAGCTGTTTTTT.

The rearrangement links TRBV19 to TRBJ1-2; no clear D gene. V lost 6 bases to trimming and J lost 2 bases, with 13 bases between them. Per the germline V gene, CDR1 is LNHDA and CDR2 is SQIVND (reference sequence). The CDR3 has 14 residues. The CDR3 loop is CASRIGRSNYGYTF. In nucleotides, the CDR3 is TGTGCCAGTAGGATTGGACGGAGCAACTATGGCTACACCTTC.

This sequence joins TRBV5-1 and TRBJ1-1, with D unresolved. CDR1 and CDR2 (germline): SGHRS, YFSETQ. Trimming cost V 2 bases and J 1 base, with 9 bases left between them. There are 14 residues in the CDR3. As DNA, the CDR3 is TGCGCCAGCAGCTTTTCCGGGAAGAACACTGAAGCTTTCTTT. Its protein is CASSFSGKNTEAFF.

The V gene is TRBV19, the J gene TRBJ1-5; 7 bases are a match to TRBD1. CDR1 is LNHDA and CDR2 is SQIVND in the germline V gene (reference sequence). With 6 bases clipped from V and 0 bases from J, the junction kept 5 bases outside the gene matches. This CDR3 contains 15 residues. The CDR3 DNA reads TGTGCCAGTAGGAGACAGGGAGATAGCAATCAGCCCCAGCATTTT. It codes for CASRRQGDSNQPQHF.

V is TRBV28 and J is TRBJ1-4, with D possibly TRBD1 on 5 matching bases. The germline CDR1 and CDR2 sequences are MDHEN and SYDVKM. CDR3 length: 16 residues. Deletions cut 3 bases from V and 5 bases from J, with 16 bases between. The CDR3 spells CASSFNPGTWNEKLFF. Here the CDR3 DNA reads TGTGCCAGCAGTTTTAACCCCGGGACGTGGAATGAAAAACTGTTTTTT.

This clone was recorded once. The rearrangement links TRBV10-2 to TRBJ2-7, with D perhaps given as TRBD1 or TRBD2 (5 bases each). This CDR3 has 12 amino acids. CDR1 and CDR2 from the germline V gene are WSHSY and SAAADI. The V and J ends lost 6 bases and 4 bases respectively, with 10 bases between them. The CDR3 region is CASSPEGYEQYF. The DNA of the CDR3 is TGCGCCAGCAGCCCCGAGGGGTACGAGCAGTACTTC.

This clone appeared once. The V and J genes are TRBV9 and TRBJ1-2; no firm D call. CDR3 length: 15 amino acids. The germline V gene has CDR1 SGDLS and CDR2 YYNGEE. Trimming left V 0 bases short and J 7 bases short, with 16 bases between. CDR3 sequence (DNA): TGTGCCAGCAGCGTAGGCGGAGATAATTGGGCTGGCTACACCTTC. Translation: CASSVGGDNWAGYTF. Together with reference TRBV9 and TRBJ1-2, the CDR3 gives the full variable domain: DSGVTQTPKHLITATGQRVTLRCSPRSGDLSVYWYQQSLDQGLQFLIQYYNGEERAKGNILERFSAQQFPDLHSELNLSSLELGDSALYFCASSVGGDNWAGYTFGSGTRLTVV.

This clone has only one observation. The rearrangement uses TRBV7-8 and TRBJ2-1; TRBD1 matches at 9 bases. This CDR3 contains 14 residues. The ends lost 7 bases at V and 7 bases at J; junction bases unmatched: 8. CDR1 and CDR2 from the germline V gene are SGHVS and FQNEAQ. CDR3 in amino acids: CASTRDRVQNEQFF. CDR3 in DNA: TGTGCCAGCACCCGGGACAGGGTCCAAAATGAGCAGTTCTTC. Full variable domain (rest looked up from reference TRBV7-8 and TRBJ2-1): GAGVSQSPRYKVAKRGQDVALRCDPISGHVSLFWYQQALGQGPEFLTYFQNEAQLDKSGLPSDRFFAERPEGSVSTLKIQRTQQEDSAVYLCASTRDRVQNEQFFGPGTRLTVL.

This chain joins TRBV12-3 or TRBV12-4 and TRBJ1-1, with unresolved D. This CDR3 is 13 amino acids long. The germline V and J ends were trimmed by 4 bases and 0 bases, with 6 bases remaining between them. The CDR3 region is CASSYHLNTEAFF. The CDR3 nucleotides read TGTGCCAGCAGTTACCACTTGAACACTGAAGCTTTCTTT.

The chain combines TRBV29-1 with TRBJ2-1; 7 nucleotides agree with TRBD2. There are 13 residues in the CDR3. The germline V gene encodes CDR1 SQVTM and CDR2 ANQGSEA. V gave up 4 bases and J gave up 5 bases; unmatched junction bases: 5. The CDR3 DNA sequence: TGCAGCGTTGCTAGCGGTAGGAACAATGAGCAGTTCTTC. This sequence encodes CSVASGRNNEQFF.

This chain joins TRBV6-5 and TRBJ2-4, with D maybe TRBD1 (5 bases). The V gene lost 6 bases and the J gene lost 8 bases, with 17 bases spanning the gap. CDR1 is MNHEY, CDR2 SVGAGI, per germline. The CDR3 has 14 amino acids. The CDR3 reads CASSQRDRTDIQYF. The CDR3 region has the DNA TGTGCCAGCAGCCAAAGAGACAGAACGGACATTCAGTACTTC.

This rearrangement joins TRBV5-1 to TRBJ2-1; D could derive from TRBD1 or TRBD2 (5 bases each). The V and J ends lost 4 bases and 7 bases respectively, with 15 bases between them. The CDR3 spans 14 residues. Germline V gene data show CDR1 as SGHRS and CDR2 as YFSETQ. CDR3 loop: CASSLSGTDNEQFF. CDR3 DNA sequence: TGCGCCAGCAGCCTTTCTGGGACGGATAATGAGCAGTTCTTC.

J is TRBJ1-1 and V is TRBV9; TRBD1 is a possible D gene (5 bases). CDR1 is SGDLS and CDR2 is YYNGEE in the germline V gene. The V gene lost 0 bases and the J gene lost 2 bases, with 8 bases spanning the gap. CDR3 length equals 14 residues. For the CDR3, the DNA is TGTGCCAGCAGCGTAGATCAGGGTAACACTGAAGCTTTCTTT. Translating gives CASSVDQGNTEAFF.

V is TRBV15 and J is TRBJ1-5, with D hard to call. Germline CDR1 and CDR2: LNHNV and YYDKDF (reference sequence). Trimming removed 1 base from V and 4 bases from J, with 11 bases in between. CDR3 length: 15 residues. The CDR3 is CATSRGGIWNQPQHF. CDR3 nucleotides: TGTGCCACCAGCAGAGGAGGGATTTGGAATCAGCCCCAGCATTTT.

The CDR3 sequence is CASSTKSTPPGYTF. The CDR3 coding sequence is TGTGCCAGTAGTACTAAATCAACACCGCCTGGCTACACCTTC. The J gene is TRBJ1-2, the V gene TRBV19; the D is unclear. V lost 4 bases and J lost 7, with 16 bases in between. The CDR3 is 14 residues long. Germline V gene data show CDR1 as LNHDA and CDR2 as SQIVND (reference sequence).

This chain joins TRBV30 and TRBJ1-4; D is unresolved. The ends were cut back, 2 bases at V and 7 bases at J, with 14 bases in the middle. CDR1 GTSNPN and CDR2 SVGIG come from the germline V gene (reference sequence). The CDR3 spans 14 residues. CDR3 in DNA: TGTGCCTGGAGTCCCGGGCCTTTGGCTGAAAAACTGTTTTTT. Protein sequence: CAWSPGPLAEKLFF.

This clone was recorded only once. This rearrangement joins TRBV11-1 to TRBJ1-2; weak D call: TRBD1 (5 bases). Germline V gene sequence: CDR1 SGHAT, CDR2 FQDESV (reference sequence). V was cut by 0 bases and J by 4 bases, with 9 bases left in between. The CDR3 runs to 14 residues. The CDR3 here is CASSLAGAGYGYTF. CDR3 DNA sequence: TGTGCCAGCAGCTTAGCAGGGGCTGGCTATGGCTACACCTTC.

This clone was counted between two and nine times. This chain joins TRBV18 and TRBJ1-3; D possibly corresponds to TRBD1 (5 bases). Germline V lookup: CDR1 KGHSH, CDR2 LQKENI. The CDR3 length is 11 residues. CDR3 amino acids: CRQRSGNTIYF. CDR3 coding DNA: TGTAGACAGCGCTCTGGAAACACCATATATTTT.

The chain couples TRBV30 to TRBJ2-5; D might be TRBD1 or TRBD2, each matching 5 bases. V lost 4 bases and J lost 6, with 15 bases in between. This CDR3 region has 13 residues. From germline, CDR1 is GTSNPN and CDR2 SVGIG (reference sequence). The CDR3 reads CAWTGLVKQTQYF. The CDR3 nucleotides read TGTGCCTGGACGGGGCTAGTTAAGCAGACCCAGTACTTC.

The CDR3 DNA sequence: TGTGCCAGTACAGCCGCGGGACAGCGGATCTCTGGAAACACCATATATTTT. Protein sequence: CASTAAGQRISGNTIYF. The V gene is TRBV19, the J gene TRBJ1-3, with 7 nucleotides matching TRBD1. With V trimmed by 7 bases and J by 0 bases, 12 bases remained unmatched. The germline V gene has CDR1 LNHDA and CDR2 SQIVND (reference sequence). The CDR3 contains 17 residues.

This sequence joins TRBV19 and TRBJ1-1, with 9 bases identical to TRBD1. This CDR3 is 14 amino acids long. Trimming at V came to 4 bases and at J to 5 bases, leaving 5 bases not matched to a gene. Germline V gene sequence: CDR1 LNHDA, CDR2 SQIVND (reference sequence). The CDR3 is CASSTGQGGTEAFF. The DNA of the CDR3 is TGTGCCAGTAGTACGGGACAGGGTGGGACTGAAGCTTTCTTT.

The chain joins TRBV3-1 (or the pseudogene TRBV3-2) to TRBJ2-7, with D tentatively TRBD1 (6 bases). V gave up 4 bases and J gave up 4 bases, with 11 bases separating them. The CDR3 runs to 13 residues. CDR1 and CDR2 from the germline V gene are LGHDT and YNNKEL (reference sequence). CDR3 nucleotide sequence: TGTGCCAGCAGCCCCTTAGGGGGTTACGAGCAGTACTTC. Protein sequence: CASSPLGGYEQYF.

This clone was detected only once. The chain is built from TRBV7-9 and TRBJ2-5; 8 bases match TRBD1. The germline V gene encodes CDR1 SEHNR and CDR2 FQNEAQ (reference sequence). The CDR3 loop spans 15 amino acids. V lost 7 bases, J lost 2 bases, and 9 bases stayed unmatched. The CDR3 loop is CASTEDRGNQETQYF. The CDR3 DNA reads as TGTGCCAGCACCGAAGACAGGGGAAATCAAGAGACCCAGTACTTC.

This chain connects TRBV5-1 to TRBJ1-6; the D gene is possibly TRBD1 (5 bases). The V gene's germline CDR1 is SGHRS and CDR2 YFSETQ. The CDR3 runs to 13 residues. V lost 0 bases, J lost 14 bases, and 12 bases lay in between. The CDR3 bases are TGCGCCAGCAGCTTGGCGGGGGTGTCAACCCTCCACTTT. Its translation: CASSLAGVSTLHF.

The chain carries TRBV10-3 and TRBJ1-1; tentative D call: TRBD1 (5 bases). In germline, CDR1 is ENHRY, CDR2 SYGVKD. Trimming removed 4 bases from V and 3 bases from J, with 9 bases in between. There are 13 residues in the CDR3. DNA of the CDR3: TGTGCCATCAGTGGCAGGGAGGACACTGAAGCTTTCTTT. Residues: CAISGREDTEAFF.

The chain recombines TRBV18 with TRBJ2-7; 14 bases map to TRBD2. The CDR3 spans 16 residues. Unmatched junction bases numbered 5, after V lost 3 bases and J lost 4 bases. Germline values: CDR1 KGHSH, CDR2 LQKENI. Here the CDR3 DNA reads TGTGCCAGCTCACCTGGGACTAGCGGGAGTAGGTACGAGCAGTACTTC. It encodes CASSPGTSGSRYEQYF.

This clone was observed once. The chain is built from TRBV9 and TRBJ2-7; the D gene could be TRBD1 or TRBD2 (5 bases each). Germline V gene sequence: CDR1 SGDLS, CDR2 YYNGEE. CDR3 length: 15 residues. Deletions cut 0 bases from V and 4 bases from J, with 14 bases between. The CDR3 reads CASSVGVRGEYEQYF. The CDR3, as DNA: TGTGCCAGCAGCGTAGGGGTCCGAGGGGAATACGAGCAGTACTTC.